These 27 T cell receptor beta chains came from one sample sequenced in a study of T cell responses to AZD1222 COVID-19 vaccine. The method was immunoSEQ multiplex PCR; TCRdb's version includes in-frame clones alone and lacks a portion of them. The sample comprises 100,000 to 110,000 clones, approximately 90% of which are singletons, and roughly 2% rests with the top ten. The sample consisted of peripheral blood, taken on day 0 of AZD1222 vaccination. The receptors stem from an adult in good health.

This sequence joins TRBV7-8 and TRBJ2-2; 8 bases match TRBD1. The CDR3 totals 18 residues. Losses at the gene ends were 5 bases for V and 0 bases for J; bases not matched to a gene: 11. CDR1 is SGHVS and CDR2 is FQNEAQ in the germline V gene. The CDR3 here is CASSTMTQGAANTGELFF. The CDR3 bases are TGTGCCAGCAGCACAATGACCCAGGGGGCGGCGAACACCGGGGAGCTGTTTTTT.

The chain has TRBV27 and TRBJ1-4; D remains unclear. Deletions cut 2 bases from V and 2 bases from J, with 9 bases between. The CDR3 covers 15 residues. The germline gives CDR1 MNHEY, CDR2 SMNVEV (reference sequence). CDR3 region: CASSLTYGTNEKLFF. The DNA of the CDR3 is TGTGCCAGCAGTTTAACCTACGGGACTAATGAAAAACTGTTTTTT.

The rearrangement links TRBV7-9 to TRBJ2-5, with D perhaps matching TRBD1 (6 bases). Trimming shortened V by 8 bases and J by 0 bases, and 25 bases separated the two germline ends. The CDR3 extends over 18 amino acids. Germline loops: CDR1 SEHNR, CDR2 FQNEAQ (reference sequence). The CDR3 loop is CASSPQGPRGTYQETQYF. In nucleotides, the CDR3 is TGTGCCAGCTCACCCCAGGGCCCAAGGGGGACGTACCAAGAGACCCAGTACTTC.

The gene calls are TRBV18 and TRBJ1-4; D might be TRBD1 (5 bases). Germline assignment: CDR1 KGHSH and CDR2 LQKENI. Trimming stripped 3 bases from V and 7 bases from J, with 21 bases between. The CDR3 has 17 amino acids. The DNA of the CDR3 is TGTGCCAGCTCACCTTTGGTCGGGGACTCGTCCCTTGAAAAACTGTTTTTT. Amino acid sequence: CASSPLVGDSSLEKLFF.

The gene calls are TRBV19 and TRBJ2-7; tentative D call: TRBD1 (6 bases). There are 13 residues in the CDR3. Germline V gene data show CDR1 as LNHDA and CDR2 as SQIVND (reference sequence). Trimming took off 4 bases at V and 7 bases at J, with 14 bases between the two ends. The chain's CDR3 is CASSTWDMGEQYF. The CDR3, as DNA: TGTGCCAGTAGTACCTGGGACATGGGGGAGCAGTACTTC.

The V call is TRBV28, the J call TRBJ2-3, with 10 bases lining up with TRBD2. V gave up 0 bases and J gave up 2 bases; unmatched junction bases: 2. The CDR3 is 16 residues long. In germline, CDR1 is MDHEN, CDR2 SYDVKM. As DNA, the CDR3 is TGTGCCAGCAGTTTATGGGGGACTAGCGACACAGATACGCAGTATTTT. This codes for CASSLWGTSDTDTQYF.

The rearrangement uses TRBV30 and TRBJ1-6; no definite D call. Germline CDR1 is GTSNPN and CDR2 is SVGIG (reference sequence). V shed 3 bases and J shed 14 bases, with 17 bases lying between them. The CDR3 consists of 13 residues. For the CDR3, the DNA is TGTGCCTGGAGCCGCAGACCTTCCGAAACCCTCCACTTT. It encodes CAWSRRPSETLHF.

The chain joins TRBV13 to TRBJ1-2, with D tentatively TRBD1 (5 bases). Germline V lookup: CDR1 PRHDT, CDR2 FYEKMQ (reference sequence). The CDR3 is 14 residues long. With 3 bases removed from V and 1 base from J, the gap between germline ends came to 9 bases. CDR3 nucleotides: TGTGCCAGCAGCTTCAATAGGGGTAACTATGGCTACACCTTC. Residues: CASSFNRGNYGYTF.

CDR3 amino acids: CASSRSGAVETQYF. The CDR3 nucleotides read TGTGCCAGCAGTCGGAGCGGGGCGGTTGAGACCCAGTACTTC. The V gene is TRBV14, the J gene TRBJ2-5, with 7 bases identical to TRBD2. Germline loops: CDR1 SGHDN, CDR2 FVKESK. The CDR3 has 14 amino acids. Unmatched junction bases numbered 9, after V lost 6 bases and J lost 5 bases.

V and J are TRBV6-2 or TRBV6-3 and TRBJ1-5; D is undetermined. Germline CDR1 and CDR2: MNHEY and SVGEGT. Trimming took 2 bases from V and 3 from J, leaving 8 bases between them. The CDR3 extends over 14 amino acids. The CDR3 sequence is CASSYGLTNQPQHF. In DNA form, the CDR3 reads TGTGCCAGCAGTTACGGACTGACCAATCAGCCCCAGCATTTT.

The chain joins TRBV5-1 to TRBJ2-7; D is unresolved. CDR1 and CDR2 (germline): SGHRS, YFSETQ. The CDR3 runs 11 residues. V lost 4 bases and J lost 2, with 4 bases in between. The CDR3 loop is CASSLAYEQYF. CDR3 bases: TGCGCCAGCAGCCTCGCCTACGAGCAGTACTTC.

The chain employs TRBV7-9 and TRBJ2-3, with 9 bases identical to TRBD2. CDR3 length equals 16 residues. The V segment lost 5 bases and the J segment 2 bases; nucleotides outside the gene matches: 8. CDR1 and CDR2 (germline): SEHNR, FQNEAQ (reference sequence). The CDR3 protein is CASSPDSGRNTDTQYF. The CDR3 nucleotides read TGTGCCAGCAGCCCTGATAGCGGGAGAAACACAGATACGCAGTATTTT.

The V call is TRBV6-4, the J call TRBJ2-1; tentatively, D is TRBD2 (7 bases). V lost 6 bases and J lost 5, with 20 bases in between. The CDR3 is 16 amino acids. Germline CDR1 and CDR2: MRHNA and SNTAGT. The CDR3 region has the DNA TGTGCCAGCAGCCCCGAGGGGGGGACGGGTCACAATGAGCAGTTCTTC. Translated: CASSPEGGTGHNEQFF.

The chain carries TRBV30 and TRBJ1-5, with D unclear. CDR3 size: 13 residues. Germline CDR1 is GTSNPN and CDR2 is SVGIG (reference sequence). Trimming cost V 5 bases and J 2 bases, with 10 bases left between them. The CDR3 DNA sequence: TGTGCCTGGGGTCCGGGCGGCAATCAGCCCCAGCATTTT. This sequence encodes CAWGPGGNQPQHF.

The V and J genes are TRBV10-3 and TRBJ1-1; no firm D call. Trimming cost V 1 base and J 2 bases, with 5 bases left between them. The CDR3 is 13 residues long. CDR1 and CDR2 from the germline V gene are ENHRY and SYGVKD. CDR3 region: CAISELGNTEAFF. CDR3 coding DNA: TGTGCCATCAGTGAGTTAGGCAACACTGAAGCTTTCTTT.

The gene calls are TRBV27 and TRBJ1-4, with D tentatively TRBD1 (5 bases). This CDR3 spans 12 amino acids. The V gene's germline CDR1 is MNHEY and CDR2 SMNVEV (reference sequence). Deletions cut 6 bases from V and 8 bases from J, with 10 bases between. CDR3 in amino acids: CASRGVGEKLFF. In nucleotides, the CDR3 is TGTGCCAGCAGGGGGGTGGGGGAAAAACTGTTTTTT.

The CDR3 DNA is TGTGCCAGCACCCCCGGAACAGGGTGGGGTTGGGAGCAGTACTTC. Its translation is CASTPGTGWGWEQYF. The genes are TRBV9 and TRBJ2-7, with D tentatively TRBD1 (6 bases). The CDR3 has 15 amino acids. V lost 6 bases and J lost 7, with 23 bases in between. Looked up from germline, CDR1 is SGDLS and CDR2 is YYNGEE.

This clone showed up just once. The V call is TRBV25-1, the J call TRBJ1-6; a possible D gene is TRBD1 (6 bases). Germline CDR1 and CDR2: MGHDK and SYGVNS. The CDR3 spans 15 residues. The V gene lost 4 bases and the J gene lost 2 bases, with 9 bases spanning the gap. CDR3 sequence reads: CASSAGETYNSPLHF. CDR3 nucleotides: TGTGCCAGCAGTGCAGGGGAGACCTATAATTCACCCCTCCACTTT. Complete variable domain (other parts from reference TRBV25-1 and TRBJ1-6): EADIYQTPRYLVIGTGKKITLECSQTMGHDKMYWYQQDPGMELHLIHYSYGVNSTEKGDLSSESTVSRIRTEHFPLTLESARPSHTSQYLCASSAGETYNSPLHFGNGTRLTVT.

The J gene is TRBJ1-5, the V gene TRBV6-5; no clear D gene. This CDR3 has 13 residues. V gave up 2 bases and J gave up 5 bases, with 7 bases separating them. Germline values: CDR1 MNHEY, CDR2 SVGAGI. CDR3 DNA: TGTGCCAGCAGTTACAGGGTCGATCAGCCCCAGCATTTT. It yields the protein CASSYRVDQPQHF.

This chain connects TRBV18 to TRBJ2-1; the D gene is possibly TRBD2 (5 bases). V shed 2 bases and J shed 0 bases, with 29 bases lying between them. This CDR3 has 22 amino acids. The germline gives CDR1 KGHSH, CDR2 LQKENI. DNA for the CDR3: TGTGCCAGCTCACCAATTGTGGCCGGGAAGCGGTTTACCAGGAGCTCCTACAATGAGCAGTTCTTC. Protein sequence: CASSPIVAGKRFTRSSYNEQFF.

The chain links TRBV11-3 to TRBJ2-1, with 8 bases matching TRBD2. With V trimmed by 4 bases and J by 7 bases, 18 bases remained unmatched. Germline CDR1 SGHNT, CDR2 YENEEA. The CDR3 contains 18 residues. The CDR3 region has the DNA TGTGCCAGCAGCTCCGAGCCTACCGGGACTAGTCACATTAATGAGCAGTTCTTC. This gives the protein CASSSEPTGTSHINEQFF.

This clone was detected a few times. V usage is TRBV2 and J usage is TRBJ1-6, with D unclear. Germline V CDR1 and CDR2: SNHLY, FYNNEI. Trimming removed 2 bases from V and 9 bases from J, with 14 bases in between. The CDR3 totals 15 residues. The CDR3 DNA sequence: TGTGCCAGCAGTGAAAGTAGGAAATCGGGTTCACCCCTCCACTTT. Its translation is CASSESRKSGSPLHF.

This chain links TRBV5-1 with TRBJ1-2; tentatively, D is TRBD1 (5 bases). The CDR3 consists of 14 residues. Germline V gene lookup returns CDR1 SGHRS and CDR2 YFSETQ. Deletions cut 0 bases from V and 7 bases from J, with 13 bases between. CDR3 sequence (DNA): TGCGCCAGCAGCTTGGCCCTACCGGGGACTGGCTACACCTTC. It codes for CASSLALPGTGYTF.

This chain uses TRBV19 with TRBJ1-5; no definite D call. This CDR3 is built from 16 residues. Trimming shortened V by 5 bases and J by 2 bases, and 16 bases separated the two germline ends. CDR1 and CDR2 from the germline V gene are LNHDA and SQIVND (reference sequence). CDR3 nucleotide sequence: TGTGCCAGTAGTCTAAGGGCCGTAGGAGGCAATCAGCCCCAGCATTTT. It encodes CASSLRAVGGNQPQHF. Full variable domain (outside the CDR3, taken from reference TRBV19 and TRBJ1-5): DGGITQSPKYLFRKEGQNVTLSCEQNLNHDAMYWYRQDPGQGLRLIYYSQIVNDFQKGDIAEGYSVSREKKESFPLTVTSAQKNPTAFYLCASSLRAVGGNQPQHFGDGTRLSIL.

CDR3 bases: TGTGCCAGCAGCGGTGGCGACAAAGTGCCGTCCTACGAGCAGTACTTC. It is translated as CASSGGDKVPSYEQYF. The chain carries TRBV7-9 and TRBJ2-7; D gene uncertain. The CDR3 is 16 residues long. The V and J ends lost 5 bases and 1 base respectively, with 18 bases between them. The germline V gene encodes CDR1 SEHNR and CDR2 FQNEAQ (reference sequence).

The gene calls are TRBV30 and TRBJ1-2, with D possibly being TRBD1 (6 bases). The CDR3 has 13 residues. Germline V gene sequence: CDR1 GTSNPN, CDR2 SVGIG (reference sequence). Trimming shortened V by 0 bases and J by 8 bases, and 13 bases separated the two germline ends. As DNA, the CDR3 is TGTGCCTGGAGTGTAAAACAGGGAATCGGCTACACCTTC. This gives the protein CAWSVKQGIGYTF.

The DNA of the CDR3 is TGTGCCAGCAGCAAGGACAGGGGGAGCGGGGAGCTGTTTTTT. It specifies CASSKDRGSGELFF. The chain couples TRBV7-7 to TRBJ2-2; 10 positions match TRBD1. V trimming: 5 bases; J trimming: 7 bases; junction bases outside the gene matches: 4. The CDR3 has 14 residues. Germline V lookup: CDR1 SSHAT, CDR2 FNYEAQ (reference sequence).